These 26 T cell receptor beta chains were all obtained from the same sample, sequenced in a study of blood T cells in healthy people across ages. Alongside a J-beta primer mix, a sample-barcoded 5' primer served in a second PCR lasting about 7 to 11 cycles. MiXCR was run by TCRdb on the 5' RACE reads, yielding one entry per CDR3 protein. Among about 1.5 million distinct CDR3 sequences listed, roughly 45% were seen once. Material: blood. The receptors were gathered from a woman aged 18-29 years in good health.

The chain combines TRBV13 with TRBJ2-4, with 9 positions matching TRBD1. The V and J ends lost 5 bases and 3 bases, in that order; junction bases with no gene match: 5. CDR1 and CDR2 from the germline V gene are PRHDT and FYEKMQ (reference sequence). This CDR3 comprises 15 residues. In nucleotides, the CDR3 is TGTGCCAGCAGCGGGACAGGGAAGAGCAAAAACATTCAGTACTTC. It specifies CASSGTGKSKNIQYF.

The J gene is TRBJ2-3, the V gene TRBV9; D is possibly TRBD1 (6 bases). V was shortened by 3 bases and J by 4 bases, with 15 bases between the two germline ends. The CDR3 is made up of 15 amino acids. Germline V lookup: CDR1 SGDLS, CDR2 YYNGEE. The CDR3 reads CASSAVRQVADTQYF. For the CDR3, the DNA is TGTGCCAGCAGCGCGGTGAGACAGGTTGCAGATACGCAGTATTTT.

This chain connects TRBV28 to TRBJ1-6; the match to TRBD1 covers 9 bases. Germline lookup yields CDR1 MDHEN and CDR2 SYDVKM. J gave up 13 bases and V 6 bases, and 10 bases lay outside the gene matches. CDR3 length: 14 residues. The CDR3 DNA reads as TGTGCCAGCAGGCCTCGGGACAGGGCGTCGCCCCTCCACTTT. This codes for CASRPRDRASPLHF.

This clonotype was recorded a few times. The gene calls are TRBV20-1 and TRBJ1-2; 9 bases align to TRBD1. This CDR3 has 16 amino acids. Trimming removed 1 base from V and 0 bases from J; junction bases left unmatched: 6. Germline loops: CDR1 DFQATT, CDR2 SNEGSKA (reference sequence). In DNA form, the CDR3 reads TGCAGTGCTAGAGGGCCGGGACAGGGTTCTAACTATGGCTACACCTTC. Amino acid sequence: CSARGPGQGSNYGYTF.

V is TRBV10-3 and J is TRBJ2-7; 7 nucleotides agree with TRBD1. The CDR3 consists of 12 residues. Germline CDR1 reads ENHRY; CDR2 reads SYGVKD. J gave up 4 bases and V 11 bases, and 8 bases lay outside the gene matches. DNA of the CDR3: TGTGCCGGCGGACAGGCAGGTTACGAGCAGTACTTC. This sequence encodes CAGGQAGYEQYF.

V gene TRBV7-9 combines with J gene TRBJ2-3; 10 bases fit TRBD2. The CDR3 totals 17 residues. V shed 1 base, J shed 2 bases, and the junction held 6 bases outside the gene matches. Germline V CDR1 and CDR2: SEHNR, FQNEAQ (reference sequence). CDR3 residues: CASSLVTSGTLTDTQYF. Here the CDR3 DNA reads TGTGCCAGCAGCTTAGTAACTAGCGGGACCCTCACAGATACGCAGTATTTT.

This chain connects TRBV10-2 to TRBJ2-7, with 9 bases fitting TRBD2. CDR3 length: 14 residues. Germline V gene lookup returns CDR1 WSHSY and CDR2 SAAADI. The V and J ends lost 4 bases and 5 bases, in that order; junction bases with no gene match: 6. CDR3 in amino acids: CASSVGLALDEQYF. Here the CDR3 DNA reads TGCGCCAGCAGTGTAGGACTAGCGCTCGACGAGCAGTACTTC.

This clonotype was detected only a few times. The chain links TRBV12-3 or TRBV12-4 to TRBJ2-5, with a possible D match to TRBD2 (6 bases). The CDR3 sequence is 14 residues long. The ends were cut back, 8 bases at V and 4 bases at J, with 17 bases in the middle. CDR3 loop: CASLPAGGGETQYF. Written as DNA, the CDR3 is TGTGCCAGCTTGCCGGCCGGGGGTGGAGAGACCCAGTACTTC.

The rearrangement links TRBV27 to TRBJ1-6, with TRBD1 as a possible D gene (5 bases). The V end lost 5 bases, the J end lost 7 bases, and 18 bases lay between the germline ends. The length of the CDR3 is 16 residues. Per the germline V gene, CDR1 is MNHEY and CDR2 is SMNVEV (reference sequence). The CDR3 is CASSEAGDRKNSPLHF. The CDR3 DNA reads TGTGCCAGCAGTGAGGCCGGGGACCGAAAGAATTCACCCCTCCACTTT.

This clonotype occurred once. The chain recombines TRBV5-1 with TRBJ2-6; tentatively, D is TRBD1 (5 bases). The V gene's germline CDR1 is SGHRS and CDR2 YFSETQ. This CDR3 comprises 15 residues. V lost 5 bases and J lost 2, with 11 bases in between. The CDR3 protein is CASRGPEAGANVLTF. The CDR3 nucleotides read TGCGCCAGCAGGGGGCCCGAAGCTGGGGCCAACGTCCTGACTTTC. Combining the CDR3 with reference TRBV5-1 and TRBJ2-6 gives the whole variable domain KAGVTQTPRYLIKTRGQQVTLSCSPISGHRSVSWYQQTPGQGLQFLFEYFSETQRNKGNFPGRFSGRQFSNSRSEMNVSTLELGDSALYLCASRGPEAGANVLTFGAGSRLTVL.

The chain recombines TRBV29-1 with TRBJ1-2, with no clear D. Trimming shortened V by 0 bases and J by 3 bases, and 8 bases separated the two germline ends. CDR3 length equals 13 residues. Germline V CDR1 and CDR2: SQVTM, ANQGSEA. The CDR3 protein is CSVEEGGYYGYTF. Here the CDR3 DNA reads TGCAGCGTTGAAGAAGGAGGGTACTATGGCTACACCTTC.

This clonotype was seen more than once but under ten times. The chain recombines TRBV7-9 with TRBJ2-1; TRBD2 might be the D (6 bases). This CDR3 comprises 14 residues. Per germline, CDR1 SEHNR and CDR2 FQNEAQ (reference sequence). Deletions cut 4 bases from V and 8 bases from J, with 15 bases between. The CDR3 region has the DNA TGTGCCAGCAGCTCCCCATTTGCGGGATATGAGCAGTTCTTC. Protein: CASSSPFAGYEQFF.

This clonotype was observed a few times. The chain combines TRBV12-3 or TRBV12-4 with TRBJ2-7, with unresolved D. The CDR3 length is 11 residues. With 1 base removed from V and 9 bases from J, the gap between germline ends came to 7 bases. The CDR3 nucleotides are TGTGCCAGCAGTTTAGGAGGTTGGCAGTACTTC. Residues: CASSLGGWQYF.

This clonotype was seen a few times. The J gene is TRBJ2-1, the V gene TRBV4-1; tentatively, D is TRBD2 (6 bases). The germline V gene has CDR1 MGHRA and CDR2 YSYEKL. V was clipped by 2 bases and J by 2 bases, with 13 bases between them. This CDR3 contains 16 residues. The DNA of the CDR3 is TGCGCCAGCAGCCAATGGGACTCAGGCCCCTACAATGAGCAGTTCTTC. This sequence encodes CASSQWDSGPYNEQFF.

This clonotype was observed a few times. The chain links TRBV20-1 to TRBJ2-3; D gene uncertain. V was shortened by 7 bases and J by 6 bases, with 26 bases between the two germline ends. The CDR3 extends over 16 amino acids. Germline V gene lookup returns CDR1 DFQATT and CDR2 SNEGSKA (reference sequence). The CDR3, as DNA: TGCAGTGTTTTGTCTAAGGCTAGAGTCGTGGGTGATACGCAGTATTTT. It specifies CSVLSKARVVGDTQYF.

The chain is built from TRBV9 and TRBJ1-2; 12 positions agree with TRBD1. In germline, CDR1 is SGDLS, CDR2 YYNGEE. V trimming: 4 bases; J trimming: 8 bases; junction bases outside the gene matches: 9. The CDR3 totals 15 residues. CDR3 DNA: TGTGCCAGCAGCCGCGGGGGACAGGGGGCAGTAGGCTACACCTTC. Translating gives CASSRGGQGAVGYTF.

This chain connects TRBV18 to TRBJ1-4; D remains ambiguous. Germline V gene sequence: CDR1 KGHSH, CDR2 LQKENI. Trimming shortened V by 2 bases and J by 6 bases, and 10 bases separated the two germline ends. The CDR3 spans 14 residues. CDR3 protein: CASSPRTLDEKLFF. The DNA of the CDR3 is TGTGCCAGCTCACCAAGGACTCTCGATGAAAAACTGTTTTTT.

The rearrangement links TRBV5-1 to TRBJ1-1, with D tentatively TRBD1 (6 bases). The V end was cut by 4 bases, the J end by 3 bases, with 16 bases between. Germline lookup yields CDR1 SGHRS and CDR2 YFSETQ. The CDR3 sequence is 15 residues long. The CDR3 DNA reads TGCGCCAGCAGCCTCGCCGGGACACAATACACTGAAGCTTTCTTT. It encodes CASSLAGTQYTEAFF.

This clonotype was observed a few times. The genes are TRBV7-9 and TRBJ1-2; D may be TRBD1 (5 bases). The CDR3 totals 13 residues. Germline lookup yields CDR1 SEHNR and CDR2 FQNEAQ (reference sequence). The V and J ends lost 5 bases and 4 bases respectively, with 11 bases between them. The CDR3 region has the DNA TGTGCCAGCAGCCGGGGCGCGAGCTATGGCTACACCTTC. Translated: CASSRGASYGYTF.

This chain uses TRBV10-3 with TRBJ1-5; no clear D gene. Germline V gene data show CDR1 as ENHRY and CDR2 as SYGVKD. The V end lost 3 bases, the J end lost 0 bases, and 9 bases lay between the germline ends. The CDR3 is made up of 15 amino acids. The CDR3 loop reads CAISDYGNSNQPQHF. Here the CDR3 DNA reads TGTGCCATCAGTGATTACGGAAATAGCAATCAGCCCCAGCATTTT.

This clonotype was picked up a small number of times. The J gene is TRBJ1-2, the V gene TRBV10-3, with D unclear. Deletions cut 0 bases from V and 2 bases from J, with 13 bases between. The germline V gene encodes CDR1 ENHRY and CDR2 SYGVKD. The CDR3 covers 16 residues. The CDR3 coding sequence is TGTGCCATCAGTGAGTCCCAGCGGGTTGTAAACTATGGCTACACCTTC. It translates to CAISESQRVVNYGYTF.

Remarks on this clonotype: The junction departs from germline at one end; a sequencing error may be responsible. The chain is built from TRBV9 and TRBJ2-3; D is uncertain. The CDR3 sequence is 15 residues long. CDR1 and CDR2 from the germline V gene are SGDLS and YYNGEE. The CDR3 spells CASSVRGWLTDMQYF. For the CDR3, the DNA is TGTGCCAGCAGCGTAAGAGGTTGGCTCACAGATATGCAGTATTTT.

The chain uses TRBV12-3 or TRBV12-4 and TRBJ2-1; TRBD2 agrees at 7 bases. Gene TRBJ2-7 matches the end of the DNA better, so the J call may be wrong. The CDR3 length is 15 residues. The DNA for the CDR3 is TGTGCCAGCAGTCCTACTAGCGCGACGAGCGATGAGCAGTACTTC. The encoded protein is CASSPTSATSDEQYF.

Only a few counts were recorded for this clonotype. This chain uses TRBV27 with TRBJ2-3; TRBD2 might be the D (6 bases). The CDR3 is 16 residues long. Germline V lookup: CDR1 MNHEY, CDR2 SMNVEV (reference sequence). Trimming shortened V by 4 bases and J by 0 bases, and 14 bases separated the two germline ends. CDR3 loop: CASSSAGPQSTDTQYF. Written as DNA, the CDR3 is TGTGCCAGCAGTTCGGCGGGACCCCAGAGCACAGATACGCAGTATTTT.

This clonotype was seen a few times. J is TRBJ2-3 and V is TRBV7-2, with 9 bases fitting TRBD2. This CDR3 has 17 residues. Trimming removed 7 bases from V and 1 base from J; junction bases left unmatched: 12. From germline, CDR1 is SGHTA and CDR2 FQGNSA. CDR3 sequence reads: CASNRPSGEGGTDTQYF. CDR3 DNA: TGTGCCAGCAACAGACCTAGCGGGGAGGGCGGCACAGATACGCAGTATTTT.

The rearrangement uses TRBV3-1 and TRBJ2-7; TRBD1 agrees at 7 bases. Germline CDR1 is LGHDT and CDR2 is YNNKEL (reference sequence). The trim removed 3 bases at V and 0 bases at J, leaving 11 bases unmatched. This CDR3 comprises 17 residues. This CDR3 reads CASSHSYTGEFSYEQYF. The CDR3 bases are TGTGCCAGCAGCCACTCCTACACAGGGGAATTCTCCTACGAGCAGTACTTC.